The 9 T cell receptor beta chains below all came from one sample that was sequenced in a study of shared T cell receptors in the human thymus. The assay was immunoSEQ multiplex PCR, and TCRdb's table has in-frame clones only and misses some. This table has over 650,000 clones, more than 75% appearing once. The sample was also linked to a second study, of human thymus T cells.

The sequenced sample consisted of thymocytes. The receptors were gathered from a boy in the first two years of life with a congenital heart defect.

V is TRBV18 and J is TRBJ2-2, with 7 bases that match TRBD1. V lost 3 bases to trimming and J lost 8 bases; unmatched junction nucleotides: 6. The V gene's germline CDR1 is KGHSH and CDR2 LQKENI. This CDR3 contains 14 residues. CDR3 region: CASSPTGYAGELFF. In DNA form, the CDR3 reads TGTGCCAGCTCACCGACAGGGTACGCTGGGGAGCTGTTTTTT.

The chain carries TRBV27 and TRBJ1-2; D is perhaps TRBD1 (5 bases). The length of the CDR3 is 15 residues. The germline V gene encodes CDR1 MNHEY and CDR2 SMNVEV (reference sequence). V was trimmed by 1 base and J by 9 bases, leaving 18 bases between them. The CDR3 sequence: CASSLYFGGEGRYTF. The CDR3 DNA reads as TGTGCCAGCAGTTTATATTTCGGGGGGGAGGGACGCTACACCTTC.

This sequence joins TRBV5-8 and TRBJ2-7; perhaps TRBD2 as D (6 bases). Germline V gives CDR1 SGHTS, CDR2 YDEGEE. V was clipped by 4 bases and J by 4 bases, with 18 bases between them. The CDR3 consists of 15 residues. The CDR3 is CASSVRLDEKYEQYF. For the CDR3, the DNA is TGTGCCAGCAGCGTCAGACTAGACGAGAAATACGAGCAGTACTTC.

This chain joins TRBV4-3 and TRBJ1-5; maybe TRBD1 (6 bases). CDR3 length: 19 amino acids. With 1 base removed from V and 6 bases from J, the gap between germline ends came to 25 bases. Per germline, CDR1 LGHNA and CDR2 YSLEER. As DNA, the CDR3 is TGCGCCAGCAGCCAAGTATTTCCCCCCCACCCAGGGGCGCGTCAGCCCCAGCATTTT. This sequence encodes CASSQVFPPHPGARQPQHF.

The chain links TRBV6-5 to TRBJ2-4; D gene ambiguous. This CDR3 region has 14 residues. The germline V and J ends were trimmed by 11 bases and 1 base, with 15 bases remaining between them. Germline assignment: CDR1 MNHEY and CDR2 SVGAGI. The CDR3 bases are TGTGCCGGTAACCTATTCAAGGCCAAAAACATTCAGTACTTC. Protein sequence: CAGNLFKAKNIQYF.

This sequence joins TRBV4-3 and TRBJ2-1, with D unclear. The CDR3 consists of 16 residues. Germline V gives CDR1 LGHNA, CDR2 YSLEER. The V gene lost 1 base and the J gene lost 5 bases, with 15 bases spanning the gap. The CDR3 DNA is TGCGCCAGCAGCCAAGGACACCGCTTTGCCGACAATGAGCAGTTCTTC. It encodes CASSQGHRFADNEQFF.

The chain links TRBV11-2 to TRBJ1-4; 8 bases are a match to TRBD1. V lost 5 bases, J lost 6 bases, and 5 bases stayed unmatched. The CDR3 loop spans 14 amino acids. The germline gives CDR1 SGHAT, CDR2 FQNNGV. CDR3 bases: TGTGCCAGCAGCCCCAGGACAGGGTATGAAAAACTGTTTTTT. The encoded protein is CASSPRTGYEKLFF.

The chain employs TRBV6-4 and TRBJ1-3, with TRBD1 as a possible D gene (5 bases). CDR3 length equals 15 residues. V lost 1 base to trimming and J lost 2 bases, with 9 bases between them. Germline V lookup: CDR1 MRHNA, CDR2 SNTAGT. The CDR3 reads CASSDLGHAGNTIYF. The CDR3 region has the DNA TGTGCCAGCAGTGACTTAGGACACGCTGGAAACACCATATATTTT.

The gene calls are TRBV4-3 and TRBJ2-7, with D perhaps TRBD1 (6 bases). The CDR3 contains 18 residues. The germline V gene encodes CDR1 LGHNA and CDR2 YSLEER. Trimming took 0 bases from V and 2 from J, leaving 20 bases between them. The CDR3 DNA is TGCGCCAGCAGCCAAGATAGGGGGACCACAGTGTACGCCTACGAGCAGTACTTC. This translates into CASSQDRGTTVYAYEQYF.